This TCR beta chain emerged from a study of T cells in Graves' hyperthyroidism and ophthalmopathy (dated by TCRdb to between 2018 and 2021). With regard to the full study: Peripheral blood samples were taken at the time of initial diagnosis, prior to any treatment. The paper describes TCR Vbeta CDR3 sequencing of 140 or so peripheral blood samples, made up of about 40 ophthalmopathy patients, 70 to 75 hyperthyroidism patients and roughly 17 progressor patients. The 80 to 100 discovery patients were randomly divided into training and test sets at a 7:3 ratio. Prospective prediction of ophthalmopathy was tested in an independent validation cohort consisting of fewer than 20 hyperthyroidism patients and about 17 patients who later progressed to ophthalmopathy. The study also compared thyroid tissue and blood T-cell repertoires from over 5 Graves' hyperthyroidism patients. To identify TCR V-J signatures that set the groups apart, the researchers used a discovery cohort of approximately 98 patients, made up of about 44 with Graves' ophthalmopathy and 57 with stable Graves' hyperthyroidism. After blood sampling, hyperthyroidism patients were treated with methimazole at a starting dose of 30 mg daily, and ophthalmopathy patients were treated with high-dose intravenous methylprednisolone. Broad study findings and their caveats: Most expanded thyroid clonotypes (frequency above 0.001) were also detected in blood, suggesting blood repertoires may reflect thyroid immune responses. Ophthalmopathy was separated from stable hyperthyroidism by a 13 V-J signature model, with approximately 86% sensitivity and about 81% specificity obtained in cross-validation and 80%/75% obtained in testing. No statistical method was used to set the sample size in advance, and investigators knew the group allocation. In validation, the model predicted progression to ophthalmopathy with roughly 66% sensitivity and approximately 74% specificity, a median of 6.5 months before onset.

The TCR beta CDR3 regions were amplified from RNA transcripts. The first round of RT-PCR for the TCR CDR3 was performed with the HTBI primer set and the Qiagen OneStep RT-PCR kit. A second multiplex PCR round built the libraries, followed by size selection and purification. Sequencing of the libraries was done on an Illumina HiSeq2000 using paired-end 100 bp reads. Per the original workflow: Raw data were processed with SOAPnuke, discarding reads with adapters, uncalled bases, mean Phred below 15, or no exact constant-primer or identifier match. COPE v1.2.5 was used to merge high-quality paired reads, and clonotypes were defined as unique nucleotide sequences. Clonotypes were aligned to IMGT TRBV, TRBD and TRBJ reference segments using MiTCR v1.1. Only V-J combinations with frequency above 0.0001, covering approximately 99% of repertoires, were analysed. The TCS score was defined as F50 (clonal expansion) divided by E x V (chaos), with BLOSUM62-based TCRdist calculated between CDR3 peptides within each V-J. Welch's t-statistics and random forest reduced 450 to 600 V-J features to roughly 13, which were used in a naive Bayes classifier (R e1071). TCRdb itself trimmed the public reads at Q25 with fastp, ran MiXCR and retained productive beta chains. Merged by CDR3 protein, the rows form single entries marked with the most common genes and DNA. The authors' filters were not applied to this entry. The sample has 250,000 to 400,000 distinct CDR3 sequences on record, roughly an eighth of them singletons. Approximately 35% of the sample is in the top ten clones.

This clonotype has only a few counts. The target of this receptor is not known. Base qualities are not recorded, but no much larger clone differs from it by a single base. Moderately to severely active disease, a Clinical Activity Score of at least 3, a NOSPECS grade of at least 4, and a duration under 3 months were present in ophthalmopathy patients. Any patient with an uncontrolled infection, another autoimmune disease, pregnancy or lactation was excluded. Diagnoses were established on the basis of clinical symptoms, serum thyroxine and TRAb, thyroid ultrasound, and orbital computed tomography. PBMCs were isolated from roughly 10 ml of fresh peripheral blood by Ficoll-Paque density gradient centrifugation. Total RNA was extracted with Trizol reagent, and quality was checked on an Agilent 2100 Bioanalyzer. Sequences DFQATT (CDR1) and SNEGSKA (CDR2) are obtained from the germline V gene (reference sequence). Trimming leaves V shorter by 0 bases and J shorter by 1 base, with the junction holding 8 bases beyond the gene matches. The CDR3 measures 16 amino acids from cysteine to phenylalanine. Of the read, only the CDR3 DNA is kept; its 48 bases are in frame from base 1.

This receptor was identified in a woman aged 40 to 50 with Graves' ophthalmopathy. Sequencing was performed on blood. The chain is made from TRBV20-1 and TRBJ2-5, with TRBD1 identical over 7 junction bases. CDR3 protein: CSARDPKHRGQETQYF. The DNA sequence is as follows: TGCAGTGCTAGAGACCCTAAGCACAGGGGCCAAGAGACCCAGTACTTC.